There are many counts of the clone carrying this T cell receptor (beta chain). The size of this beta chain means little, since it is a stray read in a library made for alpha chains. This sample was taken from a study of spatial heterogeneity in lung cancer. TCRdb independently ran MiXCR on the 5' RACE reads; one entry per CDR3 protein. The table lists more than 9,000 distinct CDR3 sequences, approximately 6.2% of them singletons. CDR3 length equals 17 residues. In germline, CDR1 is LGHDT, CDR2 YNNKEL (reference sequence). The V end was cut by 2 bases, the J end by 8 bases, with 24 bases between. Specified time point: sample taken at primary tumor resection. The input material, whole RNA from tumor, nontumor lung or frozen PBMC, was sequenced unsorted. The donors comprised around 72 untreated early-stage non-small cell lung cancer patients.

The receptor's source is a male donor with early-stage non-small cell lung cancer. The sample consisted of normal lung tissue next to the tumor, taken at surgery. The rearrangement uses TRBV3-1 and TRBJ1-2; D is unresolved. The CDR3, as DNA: TGTGCCAGCAGCCAAAGAGGAAGTGGAACCCCGACGGGAGGCTACACCTTC. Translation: CASSQRGSGTPTGGYTF.